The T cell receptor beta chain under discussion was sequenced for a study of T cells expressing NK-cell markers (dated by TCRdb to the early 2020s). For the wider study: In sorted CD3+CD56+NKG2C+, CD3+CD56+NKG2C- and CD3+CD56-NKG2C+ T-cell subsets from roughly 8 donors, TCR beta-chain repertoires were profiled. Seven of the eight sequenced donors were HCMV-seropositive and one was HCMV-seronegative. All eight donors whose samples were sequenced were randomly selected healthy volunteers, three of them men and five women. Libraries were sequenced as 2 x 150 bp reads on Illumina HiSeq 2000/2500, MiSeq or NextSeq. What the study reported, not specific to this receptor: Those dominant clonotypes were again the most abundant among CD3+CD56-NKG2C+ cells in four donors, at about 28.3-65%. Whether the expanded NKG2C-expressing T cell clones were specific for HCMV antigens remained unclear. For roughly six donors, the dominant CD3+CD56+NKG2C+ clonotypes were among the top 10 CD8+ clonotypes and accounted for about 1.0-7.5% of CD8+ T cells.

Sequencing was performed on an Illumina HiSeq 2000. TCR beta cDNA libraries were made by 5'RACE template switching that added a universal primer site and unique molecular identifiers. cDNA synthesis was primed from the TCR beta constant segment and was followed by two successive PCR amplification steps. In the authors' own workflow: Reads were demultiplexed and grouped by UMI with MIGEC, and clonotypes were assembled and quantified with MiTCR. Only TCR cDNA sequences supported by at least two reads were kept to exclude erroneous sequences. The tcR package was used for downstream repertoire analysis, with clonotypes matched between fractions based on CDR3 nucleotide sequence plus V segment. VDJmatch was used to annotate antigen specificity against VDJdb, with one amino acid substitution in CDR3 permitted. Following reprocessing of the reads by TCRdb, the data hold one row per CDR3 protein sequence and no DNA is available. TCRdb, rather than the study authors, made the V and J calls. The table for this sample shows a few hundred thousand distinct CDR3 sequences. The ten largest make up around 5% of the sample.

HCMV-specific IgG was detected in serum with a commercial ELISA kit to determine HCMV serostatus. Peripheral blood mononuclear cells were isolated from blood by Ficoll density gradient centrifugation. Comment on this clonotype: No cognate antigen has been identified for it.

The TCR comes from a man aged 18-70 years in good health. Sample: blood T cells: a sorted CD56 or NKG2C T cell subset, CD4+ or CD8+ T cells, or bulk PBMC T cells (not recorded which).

For the CDR3, the sequence is CSVGQNSNQPQHF. The rearrangement joined TRBV29-1 to TRBJ1-5; without DNA, the TCRdb call of TRBD1 cannot be checked. For CDR1 and CDR2, the germline V gene lists SQVTM and ANQGSEA. Including the terminal cysteine and phenylalanine, the CDR3 comprises 13 residues. DNA is not recorded here.